Given below is one T cell receptor (beta chain) in context. TCRdb keeps only in-frame clones here, not all; method: immunoSEQ multiplex PCR. The table records some 45,000 clones, about 83% of them present only once. The data are from a study of blood T cell repertoires in COVID-19. This CDR3 spans 14 amino acids. Looked up from germline, CDR1 is SGHRS and CDR2 is YFSETQ. The V end was cut by 5 bases, the J end by 4 bases, with 14 bases between. The source material was peripheral blood. V gene TRBV5-1 combines with J gene TRBJ2-3; maybe TRBD2 (5 bases). The receptor comes from a man at least 80 years old in a cohort sampled during active COVID-19. CDR3 amino acids: CASRTGEGPDTQYF. In DNA form, the CDR3 reads TGCGCCAGCAGAACCGGCGAGGGCCCAGATACGCAGTATTTT.